A selection of T cell receptor beta chains follows, all from one sample in a study of early T cells in non-severe SARS-CoV-2 infection. TCRdb passed the 5' RACE reads through MiXCR, listing each CDR3 protein once. The sample records around 88,000 distinct CDR3 sequences, 13% to 15% being singletons. The sequenced sample consisted of whole blood. The source is an adult who was a healthcare worker with PCR-confirmed SARS-CoV-2 infection or an uninfected control (not recorded which). Each CDR3 is given with its conserved first and last residue. A D gene is named only where the DNA matches it firmly. Expanded clones get a size class; other rows say once, few or many, or leave the size out.

j_call,clone_size,v_call,d_call,cdr3_aa,cdr3_nt
TRBJ1-2,NA,TRBV12-3/TRBV12-4,NA,CASSLARMGPDGYTF,TGTGCCAGCAGTTTAGCGCGCATGGGGCCAGATGGCTACACCTTC
TRBJ2-3,NA,TRBV28,TRBD2,CASGGLAGKWTDTQYF,TGTGCCAGCGGGGGTCTAGCGGGCAAGTGGACAGATACGCAGTATTTT
TRBJ2-1,few,TRBV12-3/TRBV12-4,TRBD1,CASSRGTGHNEQFF,TGTGCCAGCAGCCGCGGGACAGGGCACAATGAGCAGTTCTTC
TRBJ1-3,few,TRBV7-8,NA,CASSTEPAAGNTIYF,TGTGCCAGCAGTACGGAACCTGCTGCTGGAAACACCATATATTTT
TRBJ2-5,few,TRBV29-1,TRBD2,CSVRISGGETQYF,TGCAGCGTAAGGATCAGCGGGGGAGAGACCCAGTACTTC
TRBJ2-3,few,TRBV19,TRBD1,CASRHRGLDTDTQYF,TGTGCCAGTAGGCACAGGGGTTTGGACACAGATACGCAGTATTTT
TRBJ1-2,NA,TRBV29-1,TRBD1,CSWTGGPRYTF,TGCAGCTGGACAGGGGGCCCTCGCTACACCTTC
TRBJ1-2,few,TRBV7-8,NA,CASRTDNYGYTF,TGTGCCAGCAGAACTGATAACTATGGCTACACCTTC
TRBJ1-1,many,TRBV7-2,TRBD1,CASSRDRRNTEAFF,TGTGCCAGCAGCCGGGACAGAAGAAACACTGAAGCTTTCTTT
TRBJ2-1,few,TRBV6-2/TRBV6-3,NA,CASSYNSVVNEQFF,TGTGCCAGCAGTTACAATTCAGTCGTCAATGAGCAGTTCTTC
TRBJ1-1,few,TRBV18,NA,CASSPTNLKGSNTEAFF,TGTGCCAGCTCACCAACGAACCTCAAAGGGTCGAACACTGAAGCTTTCTTT
TRBJ2-7,NA,TRBV12-3/TRBV12-4,TRBD1,CASSWTGGFDEQYF,TGTGCCAGCAGCTGGACAGGGGGCTTCGACGAGCAGTACTTC
TRBJ2-4,many,TRBV7-2,NA,CASSFSGVLAKNIQYF,TGTGCCAGCAGCTTTAGTGGGGTTTTAGCCAAAAACATTCAGTACTTC
TRBJ2-2,few,TRBV5-1,NA,CASSAAPRELFF,TGCGCCAGCAGCGCCGCTCCCAGGGAGCTGTTTTTT
TRBJ1-1,many,TRBV3-1,NA,CASSQAPTRNTEAFF,TGTGCCAGCAGCCAAGCCCCAACAAGGAACACTGAAGCTTTCTTT
TRBJ1-6,few,TRBV6-5,NA,CASSRGPNSPLHF,TGTGCCAGCAGTCGGGGTCCTAATTCACCCCTCCACTTT
TRBJ1-5,NA,TRBV21-1,NA,CASRDSTGALRNNQPQHF,TGTGCCAGCAGGGACTCGACAGGGGCTCTCAGGAACAATCAGCCCCAGCATTTT
TRBJ2-1,many,TRBV10-3,TRBD2,CAGGGSSYNEQFF,TGTGCCGGTGGCGGGAGCTCCTACAATGAGCAGTTCTTC
TRBJ2-1,few,TRBV6-2/TRBV6-3,TRBD2,CASSYPLAGVNEQFF,TGTGCCAGCAGTTACCCACTAGCGGGAGTCAATGAGCAGTTCTTC
TRBJ2-7,few,TRBV28,NA,CASSLPGVSEQYF,TGTGCCAGCAGTTTGCCCGGGGTTAGCGAGCAGTACTTC
TRBJ2-3,few,TRBV20-1,NA,CSAPGNGRDTQYF,TGCAGTGCTCCCGGGAATGGGAGGGATACGCAGTATTTT